The clone carrying this TCR beta chain showed up just a few times. Using its own MiXCR run on the reads, TCRdb lists one record per CDR3 protein. The repertoire has around 530,000 distinct CDR3 sequences, roughly 29% of them found once; the top ten carry about 12%. The data belong to a study of T cell repertoires in cytomegalovirus infection. The sequenced material came from PBMCs. The origin of this receptor is a human donor in good health (CMV status not recorded). Some clones in this sample may be carry-over from other donors' samples.

The CDR3 here is CASSSRTGEGYTF. DNA for the CDR3: TGTGCCAGCAGTTCCCGGACAGGGGAAGGCTACACCTTC. V is TRBV27 and J is TRBJ1-2; 9 nucleotides match TRBD1. The CDR3 loop spans 13 amino acids. CDR1 and CDR2 from the germline V gene are MNHEY and SMNVEV (reference sequence). Germline trimming cut 4 bases from V and 8 bases from J; bases unmatched to any gene: 5.